This T cell receptor (beta chain) appears in the sequencing data of a study of beta chain features in type 1 diabetes. This clone was counted between two and nine times. The study reverse transcribed the entire isolated RNA, so it sequenced expressed TCRB transcripts. Clones were read by immunoSEQ multiplex PCR, and TCRdb kept only the in-frame ones, dropping some. The repertoire holds some 410,000 clones, with roughly 14% as singletons. The V end was cut by 6 bases, the J end by 8 bases, with 22 bases between. Germline V CDR1 and CDR2: SNHLY, FYNNEI. The CDR3 sequence is 15 residues long. This TCR was recovered from a man aged 25-40 years in good health. The chain links TRBV2 to TRBJ1-2; D is possibly TRBD1 (5 bases). Sequenced: naive CD4+ T cells from blood. The DNA for the CDR3 is TGTGCCAGCAGCCCGACCGGGGGAGGGAGGAGAGGCTACACCTTC. Protein product: CASSPTGGGRRGYTF.